This TCR beta chain appears in the sequencing data of a study of cytotoxic CD8 clonotypes in ibrutinib-treated CLL. As for the study in general: Of a cohort that held some eleven relapsed/refractory and 15 treatment-naive patients, roughly 18 were IGHV unmutated. Study outcomes and limitations: Pretreatment clonality was elevated relative to age-matched healthy donors and paralleled circulating CD8+ T-cell counts. Clonality was higher at ibrutinib response and returned toward baseline at progression.

Concerning this clone itself: Its antigen is unidentified.

The V gene's germline CDR1 is MGHRA and CDR2 YSYEKL. The CDR3 spans 18 residues. Trimming removed 2 bases from V and 5 bases from J; junction bases left unmatched: 12. Clones were sequenced by immunoSEQ multiplex PCR, and TCRdb holds only the in-frame ones, with some missing. The repertoire holds approximately 150,000 clones, with approximately 80% as singletons. This clonotype was sampled from a human donor with chronic lymphocytic leukemia. This specimen consisted of PBMCs, obtained after 12 months of ibrutinib treatment. The chain couples TRBV4-1 to TRBJ2-1; 10 positions agree with TRBD1. The CDR3: CASSQNLPGQGLNNEQFF. CDR3 bases: TGCGCCAGCAGCCAAAATCTTCCGGGACAGGGGTTGAACAATGAGCAGTTCTTC.